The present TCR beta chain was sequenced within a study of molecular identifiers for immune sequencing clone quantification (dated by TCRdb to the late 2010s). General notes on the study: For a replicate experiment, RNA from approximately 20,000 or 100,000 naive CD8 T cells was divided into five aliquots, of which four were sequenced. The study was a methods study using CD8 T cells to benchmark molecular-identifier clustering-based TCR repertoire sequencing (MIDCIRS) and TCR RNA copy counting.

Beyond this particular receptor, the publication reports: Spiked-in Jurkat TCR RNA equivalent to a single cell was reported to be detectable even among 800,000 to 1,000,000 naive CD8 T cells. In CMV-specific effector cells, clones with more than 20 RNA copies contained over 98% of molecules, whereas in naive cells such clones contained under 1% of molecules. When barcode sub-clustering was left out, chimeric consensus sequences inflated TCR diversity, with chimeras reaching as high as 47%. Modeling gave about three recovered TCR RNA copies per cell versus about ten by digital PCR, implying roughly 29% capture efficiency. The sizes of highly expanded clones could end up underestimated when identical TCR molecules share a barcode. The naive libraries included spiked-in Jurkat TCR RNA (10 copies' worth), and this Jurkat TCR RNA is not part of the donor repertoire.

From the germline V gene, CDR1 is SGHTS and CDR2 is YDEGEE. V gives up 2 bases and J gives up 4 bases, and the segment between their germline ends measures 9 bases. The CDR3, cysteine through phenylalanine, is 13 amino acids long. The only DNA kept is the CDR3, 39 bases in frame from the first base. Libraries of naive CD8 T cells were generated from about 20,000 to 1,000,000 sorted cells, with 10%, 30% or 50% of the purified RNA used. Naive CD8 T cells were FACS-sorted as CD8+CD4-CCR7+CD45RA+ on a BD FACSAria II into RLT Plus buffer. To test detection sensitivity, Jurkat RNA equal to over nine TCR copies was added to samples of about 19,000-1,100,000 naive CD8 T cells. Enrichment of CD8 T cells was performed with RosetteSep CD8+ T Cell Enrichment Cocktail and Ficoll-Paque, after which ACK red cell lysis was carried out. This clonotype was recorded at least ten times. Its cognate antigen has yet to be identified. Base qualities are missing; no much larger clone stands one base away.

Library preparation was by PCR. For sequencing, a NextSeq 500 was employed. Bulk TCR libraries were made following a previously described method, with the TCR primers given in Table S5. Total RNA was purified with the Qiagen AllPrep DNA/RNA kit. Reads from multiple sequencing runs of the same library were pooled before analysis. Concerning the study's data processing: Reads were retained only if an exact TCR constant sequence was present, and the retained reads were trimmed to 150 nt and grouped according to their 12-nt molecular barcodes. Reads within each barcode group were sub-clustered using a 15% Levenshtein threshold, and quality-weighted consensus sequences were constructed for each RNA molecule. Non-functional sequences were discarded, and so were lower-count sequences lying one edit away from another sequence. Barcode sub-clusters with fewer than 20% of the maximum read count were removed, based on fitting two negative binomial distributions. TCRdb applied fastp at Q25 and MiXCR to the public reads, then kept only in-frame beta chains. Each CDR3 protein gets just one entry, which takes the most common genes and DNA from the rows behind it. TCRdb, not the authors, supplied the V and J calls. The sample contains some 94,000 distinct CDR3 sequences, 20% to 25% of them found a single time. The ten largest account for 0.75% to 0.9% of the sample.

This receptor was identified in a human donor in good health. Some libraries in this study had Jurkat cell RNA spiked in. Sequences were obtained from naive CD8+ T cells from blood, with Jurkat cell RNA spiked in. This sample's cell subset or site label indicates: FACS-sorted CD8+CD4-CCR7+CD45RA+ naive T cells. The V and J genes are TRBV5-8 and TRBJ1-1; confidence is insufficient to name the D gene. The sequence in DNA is TGTGCCAGCAGCTTAGCAGCGAGCACTGAAGCTTTCTTT. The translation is CASSLAASTEAFF.